This paragraph reports one T cell receptor (beta chain). Its antigen is still unknown. The data are from a study of a mutant IDH1 vaccine in newly diagnosed glioma. Study in general: Patients were started on vaccination 4-6 weeks after radiotherapy alone, or with temozolomide cycles.

Profiled with immunoSEQ multiplex PCR; TCRdb holds only in-frame clones, not every one. The sample includes roughly 60,000 clones, approximately 84% of them seen just once. Described time point: week 11, during vaccination. Doses comprised 300 ug of mutant IDH1 20-mer peptide each, plus topical imiquimod. The receptor was derived from a man aged 25-45 years with glioma. Material: PBMCs, obtained from a glioma patient whose treatment included an IDH1 peptide vaccine.

The CDR3 nucleotides are TGTGCCAGCAGCTCCCAATGGGCAGGGGGCTCCAATCAGCCCCAGCATTTT. This encodes CASSSQWAGGSNQPQHF. The chain carries TRBV7-9 and TRBJ1-5, with 8 bases fitting TRBD1. The junction had 11 bases not matched to a gene; V was cut back by 4 bases and J by 3 bases. The CDR3 extends over 17 amino acids. Germline CDR1 and CDR2: SEHNR and FQNEAQ (reference sequence).